The subject of this entry is one T cell receptor beta chain. The table came from immunoSEQ multiplex PCR; TCRdb's copy has only in-frame clones and leaves some out. The table includes 55,000 or so clones, roughly 80% detected once. The data stem from a study of blood T cell repertoires in COVID-19. Looked up from germline, CDR1 is SGHTA and CDR2 is FQGNSA. Trimming left V 3 bases short and J 0 bases short, with 9 bases between. CDR3 size: 15 residues. What was sequenced was peripheral blood. J is TRBJ1-5 and V is TRBV7-2; D is perhaps TRBD1 (6 bases). The receptor was derived from a human donor in a cohort sampled during active or convalescent COVID-19. CDR3 DNA sequence: TGTGCCAGCAGCTTTGGACAGCGTAGCAATCAGCCCCAGCATTTT. Its protein is CASSFGQRSNQPQHF.